A single sample gave rise to the 15 T cell receptor beta chains below, sequenced in a study of Graves' ophthalmopathy and Graves' hyperthyroidism. Investigators amplified TCR beta CDR3 regions from RNA transcripts. A first-round RT-PCR used HTBI primers, followed by a second-round multiplex PCR. MiXCR, applied by TCRdb to the multiplex PCR reads, yields one record per CDR3 protein. The sample shows approximately 480,000 distinct CDR3 sequences, 13% to 15% of them seen only once. The sample comprised blood. These TCRs come from a woman between 25 and 40 years old with Graves' ophthalmopathy.

The chain has TRBV12-3 or TRBV12-4 and TRBJ1-2; weak D call: TRBD1 (6 bases). The CDR3 totals 13 residues. Trimming removed 5 bases from V and 7 bases from J, with 14 bases in between. In DNA, the CDR3 is TGTGCCAGCAGTCGGGCAGGGGATGGTGGCTACACCTTC. It specifies CASSRAGDGGYTF.

This clonotype was recorded many times. The chain couples TRBV2 to TRBJ2-5; 7 nucleotides line up with TRBD1. V lost 3 bases, J lost 4 bases, and 2 bases stayed unmatched. Germline V gene sequence: CDR1 SNHLY, CDR2 FYNNEI. CDR3 length: 13 residues. CDR3 nucleotide sequence: TGTGCCAGCAGTGACCGGGACAGAGAGACCCAGTACTTC. This gives the protein CASSDRDRETQYF.

This clonotype occurred many times. The rearrangement uses TRBV7-8 and TRBJ1-1, with no clear D. V shed 4 bases and J shed 1 base, with 34 bases lying between them. The CDR3 extends over 22 amino acids. CDR1 SGHVS and CDR2 FQNEAQ come from the germline V gene. The CDR3 spells CASSYPTNASRYGAAGNTEAFF. The DNA of the CDR3 is TGTGCCAGCAGCTATCCCACTAATGCAAGTCGGTACGGCGCTGCGGGGAACACTGAAGCTTTCTTT. The full variable domain, completed using reference TRBV7-8 and TRBJ1-1, is GAGVSQSPRYKVAKRGQDVALRCDPISGHVSLFWYQQALGQGPEFLTYFQNEAQLDKSGLPSDRFFAERPEGSVSTLKIQRTQQEDSAVYLCASSYPTNASRYGAAGNTEAFFGQGTRLTVV.

The table lists this clonotype with a few counts. V and J are TRBV12-3 or TRBV12-4 and TRBJ1-1; D is ambiguous. The CDR3 extends over 15 amino acids. V lost 6 bases and J 0 bases, leaving 14 bases between the germline ends. CDR3 protein: CASSQNSLLNTEAFF. The CDR3, as DNA: TGTGCCAGCAGCCAAAACAGCCTACTGAACACTGAAGCTTTCTTT.

J is TRBJ2-5 and V is TRBV6-1; 7 positions match TRBD1. Germline V lookup: CDR1 MNHNS, CDR2 SASEGT. There are 13 residues in the CDR3. The junction had 2 bases not matched to a gene; V was cut back by 2 bases and J by 5 bases. This chain's CDR3 is CASSEKGAETQYF. Written as DNA, the CDR3 is TGTGCCAGCAGTGAAAAGGGGGCTGAGACCCAGTACTTC.

This clonotype was seen at least ten times. The chain joins TRBV20-1 to TRBJ1-3; no clear D. Looked up from germline, CDR1 is DFQATT and CDR2 is SNEGSKA (reference sequence). This CDR3 spans 13 amino acids. The V end was cut by 5 bases, the J end by 2 bases, with 10 bases between. CDR3 residues: CSAGTNTGNTIYF. DNA of the CDR3: TGCAGTGCTGGTACTAATACTGGAAACACCATATATTTT.

In its sample, this clonotype was seen many times. This chain connects TRBV7-3 to TRBJ2-4; 9 bases align to TRBD1. The length of the CDR3 is 14 residues. CDR1 and CDR2 (germline): SGHTA, FQGTGA. The ends lost 5 bases at V and 8 bases at J; junction bases unmatched: 7. CDR3 DNA sequence: TGTGCCAGCAGCGCTAGGACAGGGGAGGACATTCAGTACTTC. Amino acids: CASSARTGEDIQYF. The full variable domain, with the rest looked up from reference TRBV7-3 and TRBJ2-4, is GAGVSQTPSNKVTEKGKYVELRCDPISGHTALYWYRQSLGQGPEFLIYFQGTGAADDSGLPNDRFFAVRPEGSVSTLKIQRTERGDSAVYLCASSARTGEDIQYFGAGTRLSVL.

This clonotype was observed at least ten times. J is TRBJ2-5 and V is TRBV6-1; 8 nucleotides align to TRBD1. The CDR3 is made up of 13 amino acids. CDR1 is MNHNS and CDR2 is SASEGT in the germline V gene. Germline trimming cut 9 bases from V and 5 bases from J; bases unmatched to any gene: 8. CDR3 in DNA: TGTGCCAGTAACGGACAGGGTCTGGAGACCCAGTACTTC. It specifies CASNGQGLETQYF.

The genes are TRBV15 and TRBJ1-1, with TRBD1 identical over 8 bases. The CDR3 extends over 16 amino acids. CDR1 and CDR2 from the germline V gene are LNHNV and YYDKDF (reference sequence). The trim removed 0 bases at V and 2 bases at J, leaving 5 bases unmatched. The CDR3: CATSRDRQGQNTEAFF. CDR3 nucleotides: TGTGCCACCAGCAGAGATCGACAGGGGCAAAACACTGAAGCTTTCTTT.

This clonotype has a count of ten or more. The rearrangement joins TRBV11-2 to TRBJ2-3, with 8 bases matching TRBD2. This CDR3 comprises 15 residues. Germline loops: CDR1 SGHAT, CDR2 FQNNGV. The V and J ends lost 0 bases and 5 bases, in that order; junction bases with no gene match: 4. CDR3 loop: CASSLDPAGEDTQYF. CDR3 DNA: TGTGCCAGCAGCTTAGACCCAGCGGGGGAAGATACGCAGTATTTT.

V usage is TRBV7-2 and J usage is TRBJ2-5, with TRBD2 as a possible D gene (6 bases). The length of the CDR3 is 14 residues. The V end lost 5 bases, the J end lost 5 bases, and 15 bases lay between the germline ends. Germline V CDR1 and CDR2: SGHTA, FQGNSA. The CDR3 is CASSQSWGVETQYF. CDR3 DNA: TGTGCCAGCAGCCAATCCTGGGGGGTGGAGACCCAGTACTTC.

This clonotype was recorded at least ten times. J is TRBJ1-2 and V is TRBV3-1, with D uncertain. The CDR3 length is 14 residues. Germline V gene sequence: CDR1 LGHDT, CDR2 YNNKEL (reference sequence). The V end lost 0 bases, the J end lost 6 bases, and 11 bases lay between the germline ends. The DNA for the CDR3 is TGTGCCAGCAGCCAAGATCAGGTGGTAAATGGCTACACCTTC. It translates to CASSQDQVVNGYTF.

This clonotype was observed at least ten times. The J gene is TRBJ1-5, the V gene TRBV20-1, with no clear D. V was trimmed by 5 bases and J by 3 bases, leaving 11 bases between them. This CDR3 comprises 13 residues. Germline V lookup: CDR1 DFQATT, CDR2 SNEGSKA (reference sequence). The CDR3 DNA follows: TGCAGTGCTGAGTCGGGCAACAATCAGCCCCAGCATTTT. It translates to CSAESGNNQPQHF.

This clonotype was seen at least ten times. This chain links TRBV28 with TRBJ1-5, with D possibly being TRBD1 (5 bases). V shed 4 bases and J shed 0 bases, with 10 bases lying between them. The CDR3 covers 15 residues. Germline CDR1 and CDR2: MDHEN and SYDVKM. Here the CDR3 reads CASSSQGTSNQPQHF. Here the CDR3 DNA reads TGTGCCAGCAGTTCCCAGGGAACTAGCAATCAGCCCCAGCATTTT.

The table lists this clonotype with many counts. The CDR3 DNA sequence: TGTGCCAGCAGTTCCAGCGACTATGGCTACACCTTC. Translated: CASSSSDYGYTF. The chain carries TRBV7-9 and TRBJ1-2; D ambiguous. The CDR3 sequence is 12 residues long. Trimming removed 6 bases at V and 3 bases at J, with 8 bases between. Germline V gene lookup returns CDR1 SEHNR and CDR2 FQNEAQ (reference sequence).